What follows are 24 T cell receptor beta chains derived from one specimen sequenced in a study of metastatic and nonmetastatic thyroid tumors. MiXCR was used by TCRdb to re-call the PCR reads. The sample has about 16,000 clones; about 29% are singletons. Each patient went into thyroid surgery without having received any treatment. Sequenced material: tumor tissue. The receptors were gathered from a male donor with papillary thyroid cancer or a benign thyroid nodule (not recorded which). Some clones in this sample may be carry-over from other donors' samples.

This chain joins TRBV20-1 and TRBJ2-7, with TRBD2 identical over 7 bases. V lost 2 bases and J lost 3; bases outside the gene matches: 10. Germline CDR1 and CDR2: DFQATT and SNEGSKA (reference sequence). There are 15 residues in the CDR3. The CDR3, as DNA: TGCAGTGCTAGACCAGACTCGCGGGAGTTCTACGAGCAGTACTTC. Its protein is CSARPDSREFYEQYF.

This clone was seen at least ten times. This chain connects TRBV12-5 to TRBJ2-3; TRBD2 agrees at 10 bases. Germline lookup yields CDR1 LGHNT and CDR2 FRNRAP. This CDR3 has 18 amino acids. The ends lost 0 bases at V and 4 bases at J; junction bases unmatched: 10. CDR3 nucleotide sequence: TGTGCTAGTGGTTTGGTCTTCCTAGCGGGAGCTTCCCCAGATACGCAGTATTTT. This encodes CASGLVFLAGASPDTQYF.

This clone was found a few times. The chain carries TRBV7-8 and TRBJ2-1; 7 bases line up with TRBD1. The CDR3 runs to 16 residues. After removal of 1 base from V and 0 bases from J, the junction contained 3 bases not matched to a gene. Germline values: CDR1 SGHVS, CDR2 FQNEAQ. The CDR3 DNA reads as TGTGCCAGCAGCTTAGAACAGGGGAGCTCCTACAATGAGCAGTTCTTC. Protein product: CASSLEQGSSYNEQFF.

In this sample, this clone turned up many times. This chain links TRBV24-1 with TRBJ1-2; TRBD1 is a possible D gene (6 bases). There are 12 residues in the CDR3. The V end was cut by 9 bases, the J end by 3 bases, with 10 bases between. CDR1 is KGHDR and CDR2 is SFDVKD in the germline V gene. The DNA of the CDR3 is TGTGCCACCCAGGGGATGGACTATGGCTACACCTTC. Protein product: CATQGMDYGYTF.

The rearrangement uses TRBV11-2 and TRBJ1-2; D perhaps matches TRBD1 (5 bases). The V gene's germline CDR1 is SGHAT and CDR2 FQNNGV. The CDR3 extends over 18 amino acids. The V end lost 1 base, the J end lost 0 bases, and 18 bases lay between the germline ends. CDR3 region: CASSLGGVRGSSNYGYTF. The CDR3 DNA sequence: TGTGCCAGCAGCTTAGGAGGAGTTCGGGGGTCCTCTAACTATGGCTACACCTTC.

J is TRBJ1-2 and V is TRBV7-2; no firm D call. Germline V gene data show CDR1 as SGHTA and CDR2 as FQGNSA. The CDR3 consists of 13 residues. V shed 1 base and J shed 4 bases, with 7 bases lying between them. The CDR3 DNA follows: TGTGCCAGCAGCTTAGGGTCGGGCTATGGCTACACCTTC. As protein: CASSLGSGYGYTF.

CDR3 loop: CASSYSVGNGYTF. The CDR3 region has the DNA TGCGCCAGCAGCTACAGTGTAGGGAATGGCTACACCTTC. This chain connects TRBV5-1 to TRBJ1-2, with D uncertain. Looked up from germline, CDR1 is SGHRS and CDR2 is YFSETQ. Trimming pared 3 bases from V and 6 bases from J, leaving 12 bases between. This CDR3 spans 13 amino acids.

The count of this clone is one. The chain's CDR3 is CASSHDLAYGYTF. CDR3 in DNA: TGTGCCAGCAGCCACGACTTGGCCTATGGCTACACCTTC. The V and J genes are TRBV7-2 and TRBJ1-2; D is unclear. The CDR3 is made up of 13 amino acids. V was shortened by 5 bases and J by 4 bases, with 11 bases between the two germline ends. CDR1 is SGHTA, CDR2 FQGNSA, per germline.

This clone was detected a few times. The CDR3 carries no conserved terminal phenylalanine or tryptophan, so it likely arises from a read error. The V and J genes are TRBV29-1 and TRBJ1-2; the D is unclear. CDR3 length equals 14 residues. CDR1 and CDR2 (germline): SQVTM, ANQGSEA. V dropped 6 bases and J dropped 5 bases, with 19 bases sitting between them. CDR3 bases: TGCAGCGTAGGATCAGGACGGACCTCTTATGGCTACACCTTA. Amino acids: CSVGSGRTSYGYTL.

The gene calls are TRBV7-2 and TRBJ2-2; no definite D call. The germline CDR1 and CDR2 sequences are SGHTA and FQGNSA. The ends were cut back, 7 bases at V and 4 bases at J, with 13 bases in the middle. The CDR3 has 14 amino acids. The CDR3 sequence: CASTPRRSTGELFF. CDR3 coding DNA: TGTGCCAGCACCCCTAGACGGAGCACCGGGGAGCTGTTTTTT.

This clone was counted only a few times. V is TRBV27 and J is TRBJ2-1; the D gene is possibly TRBD1 (5 bases). Germline loops: CDR1 MNHEY, CDR2 SMNVEV (reference sequence). With 3 bases removed from V and 11 bases from J, the gap between germline ends came to 14 bases. This CDR3 spans 13 amino acids. This CDR3 reads CASSFSGKSKQFF. Written as DNA, the CDR3 is TGTGCCAGCAGTTTCTCAGGGAAGAGTAAGCAGTTCTTC.

This sequence joins TRBV11-1 and TRBJ1-1; D unresolved. Trimming removed 5 bases from V and 5 bases from J, with 21 bases in between. This CDR3 contains 16 residues. Looked up from germline, CDR1 is SGHAT and CDR2 is FQDESV (reference sequence). CDR3 in amino acids: CASSPPSYRRETEAFF. CDR3 coding DNA: TGTGCCAGCAGCCCCCCAAGTTATAGGAGGGAAACTGAAGCTTTCTTT.

The chain is built from TRBV6-2 or TRBV6-3 and TRBJ2-2; TRBD2 matches 7 bases. From germline, CDR1 is MNHEY and CDR2 SVGEGT. V trimming: 0 bases; J trimming: 4 bases; junction bases outside the gene matches: 5. This CDR3 has 16 amino acids. This CDR3 reads CASSYSGEGRTGELFF. CDR3 nucleotide sequence: TGTGCCAGCAGTTACTCGGGGGAGGGACGCACCGGGGAGCTGTTTTTT.

This clone is labeled medium-sized. The rearrangement uses TRBV7-8 and TRBJ2-1, with TRBD1 as a possible D gene (5 bases). CDR1 and CDR2 (germline): SGHVS, FQNEAQ. This CDR3 region has 15 residues. With 8 bases removed from V and 3 bases from J, the gap between germline ends came to 17 bases. CDR3 protein: CASLRQGPHYNEQFF. The CDR3, as DNA: TGTGCCAGCCTTCGTCAGGGTCCCCACTACAATGAGCAGTTCTTC. Full variable domain (missing parts from reference TRBV7-8 and TRBJ2-1): GAGVSQSPRYKVAKRGQDVALRCDPISGHVSLFWYQQALGQGPEFLTYFQNEAQLDKSGLPSDRFFAERPEGSVSTLKIQRTQQEDSAVYLCASLRQGPHYNEQFFGPGTRLTVL.

The chain recombines TRBV6-1 with TRBJ2-7, with unresolved D. Germline assignment: CDR1 MNHNS and CDR2 SASEGT. CDR3 length: 12 amino acids. V shed 2 bases and J shed 3 bases, with 5 bases lying between them. The CDR3 DNA is TGTGCCAGCAGTGAATCTGGCTACGAGCAGTACTTC. This codes for CASSESGYEQYF.

At least ten counts were recorded for this clone. V usage is TRBV7-2 and J usage is TRBJ2-5; TRBD2 matches 13 bases. The V gene's germline CDR1 is SGHTA and CDR2 FQGNSA. This CDR3 has 14 amino acids. Trimming at V came to 8 bases and at J to 5 bases, leaving 5 bases not matched to a gene. DNA of the CDR3: TGTGCCAGCTCTAAGACTAGCGGGAGGGAGACCCAGTACTTC. It yields the protein CASSKTSGRETQYF.

In this sample, this clone turned up a few times. Sequence at one end of the junction differs from germline and may be a read error. The chain combines TRBV28 with TRBJ2-7, with D tentatively TRBD1 (7 bases). The CDR3 runs to 14 residues. Germline V gene data show CDR1 as MDHEN and CDR2 as SYDVKM. The CDR3: CVSSLRQGGYEQYF. CDR3 coding DNA: TGTGTCAGCAGTTTGAGGCAGGGGGGCTACGAGCAGTACTTC.

This clone was found a few times. The genes are TRBV24-1 and TRBJ2-1; D is perhaps TRBD1 (5 bases). The germline V and J ends were trimmed by 6 bases and 6 bases, with 20 bases remaining between them. CDR1 KGHDR and CDR2 SFDVKD come from the germline V gene. This CDR3 comprises 16 residues. CDR3 DNA sequence: TGTGCCACCAGTTATTCATGGACAAATCTGGTCAATGAGCAGTTCTTC. The encoded protein is CATSYSWTNLVNEQFF.

J is TRBJ2-7 and V is TRBV11-3; 10 bases align to TRBD2. Germline V CDR1 and CDR2: SGHNT, YENEEA. CDR3 size: 18 residues. J was trimmed by 5 bases and V by 5 bases; bases with no gene match: 18. The CDR3 here is CASSPLRSSAGTSDEQYF. The DNA of the CDR3 is TGTGCCAGCAGCCCACTAAGGTCATCGGCCGGGACTAGCGACGAGCAGTACTTC.

Judged by abundance, this clone is medium-sized. The rearrangement uses TRBV5-6 and TRBJ2-1; the match to TRBD1 covers 9 bases. V lost 5 bases and J lost 5; bases outside the gene matches: 5. The germline CDR1 and CDR2 sequences are SGHDT and YYEEEE. This CDR3 comprises 14 residues. Here the CDR3 DNA reads TGTGCCAGCAGAAGGACAGGGGACCACAATGAGCAGTTCTTC. It is translated as CASRRTGDHNEQFF.

V gene TRBV20-1 combines with J gene TRBJ2-1, with a weak D call TRBD2 (5 bases). The germline V gene encodes CDR1 DFQATT and CDR2 SNEGSKA (reference sequence). The length of the CDR3 is 15 residues. Trimming shortened V by 0 bases and J by 5 bases, and 14 bases separated the two germline ends. CDR3 in DNA: TGCAGTGCTAGAGATACCGGGGAACTGCACAATGAGCAGTTCTTC. Its translation is CSARDTGELHNEQFF.

This sequence joins TRBV7-9 and TRBJ2-7; 8 nucleotides match TRBD1. The germline gives CDR1 SEHNR, CDR2 FQNEAQ (reference sequence). The CDR3 covers 14 residues. V trimming: 5 bases; J trimming: 6 bases; junction bases outside the gene matches: 9. CDR3 sequence reads: CASSTWTGLSEQYF. The DNA for the CDR3 is TGTGCCAGCAGCACTTGGACAGGGTTGAGCGAGCAGTACTTC. The whole variable domain, remainder taken from reference TRBV7-9 and TRBJ2-7, is DTGVSQNPRHKITKRGQNVTFRCDPISEHNRLYWYRQTLGQGPEFLTYFQNEAQLEKSRLLSDRFSAERPKGSFSTLEIQRTEQGDSAMYLCASSTWTGLSEQYFGPGTRLTVT.

This clone is medium-sized. J is TRBJ1-6 and V is TRBV27, with D possibly matching TRBD1 (5 bases). The CDR3 runs to 16 residues. The germline CDR1 and CDR2 sequences are MNHEY and SMNVEV (reference sequence). V lost 5 bases, J lost 7 bases, and 18 bases lay in between. CDR3 amino acids: CASSPRGITSNSPLHF. The CDR3 nucleotides are TGTGCCAGCAGTCCCCGGGGCATCACTTCAAATTCACCCCTCCACTTT.

The V gene is TRBV5-6, the J gene TRBJ2-1, with 7 bases lining up with TRBD2. Trimming removed 1 base from V and 4 bases from J; junction bases left unmatched: 8. Germline V gives CDR1 SGHDT, CDR2 YYEEEE. The CDR3 loop spans 16 amino acids. As DNA, the CDR3 is TGTGCCAGCAGCTTGTTCCAGCGGGATTTTTACAATGAGCAGTTCTTC. Translation: CASSLFQRDFYNEQFF.